The 21 T cell receptor beta chains in this list originate from one sample, sequenced in a study of siplizumab effects on memory and regulatory T cells. The table came from immunoSEQ multiplex PCR; TCRdb's copy has only in-frame clones and leaves some out. The data hold about 110,000 clones, with just under 95% observed a single time. Sequencing input: CD4+ T cells sorted from blood. The origin of the receptors is a human donor in good health.

The chain couples TRBV5-1 to TRBJ1-3; possible D gene TRBD1, 6 bases. The V end lost 5 bases, the J end lost 8 bases, and 17 bases lay between the germline ends. CDR1 is SGHRS, CDR2 YFSETQ, per germline. CDR3 size: 14 residues. CDR3 protein: CASSFRGSEDTIYF. The DNA of the CDR3 is TGCGCCAGCAGTTTCAGGGGTTCGGAGGACACCATATATTTT.

V usage is TRBV19 and J usage is TRBJ1-1, with 9 bases identical to TRBD1. CDR3 size: 14 residues. After removal of 8 bases from V and 5 bases from J, the junction contained 9 bases not matched to a gene. Germline CDR1 reads LNHDA; CDR2 reads SQIVND (reference sequence). CDR3 region: CASRYGTGRTEAFF. In DNA, the CDR3 is TGTGCCAGTCGATACGGGACAGGGAGGACTGAAGCTTTCTTT.

Only a few counts were recorded for this clone. V is TRBV6-5 and J is TRBJ2-7; the D gene is possibly TRBD2 (5 bases). The length of the CDR3 is 15 residues. The ends were cut back, 6 bases at V and 0 bases at J, with 15 bases in the middle. CDR1 and CDR2 from the germline V gene are MNHEY and SVGAGI. CDR3 residues: CASRNPSGSSYEQYF. The CDR3 nucleotides are TGTGCCAGCAGAAACCCCTCGGGGAGCTCCTACGAGCAGTACTTC.

The rearrangement joins TRBV14 to TRBJ2-2; D is possibly TRBD2 (6 bases). This CDR3 region has 17 residues. Trimming left V 4 bases short and J 5 bases short, with 20 bases between. Per germline, CDR1 SGHDN and CDR2 FVKESK. CDR3 sequence (DNA): TGTGCCAGCAGCCCCAAAGCGGGCCCCACCCGGACCGGGGAGCTGTTTTTT. Its protein is CASSPKAGPTRTGELFF.

The J gene is TRBJ2-2, the V gene TRBV5-1; tentative D call: TRBD1 (6 bases). The CDR3 is 14 residues long. Germline assignment: CDR1 SGHRS and CDR2 YFSETQ. Deletions cut 2 bases from V and 2 bases from J, with 7 bases between. In nucleotides, the CDR3 is TGCGCCAGCAGCTTCGGGACAAACACCGGGGAGCTGTTTTTT. Its protein product is CASSFGTNTGELFF. The full variable domain, in which reference TRBV5-1 and TRBJ2-2 provide the parts outside the CDR3, is KAGVTQTPRYLIKTRGQQVTLSCSPISGHRSVSWYQQTPGQGLQFLFEYFSETQRNKGNFPGRFSGRQFSNSRSEMNVSTLELGDSALYLCASSFGTNTGELFFGEGSRLTVL.

V usage is TRBV12-5 and J usage is TRBJ2-1; D uncertain. The CDR3 is made up of 11 amino acids. V was trimmed by 2 bases and J by 7 bases, leaving 3 bases between them. The germline V gene encodes CDR1 LGHNT and CDR2 FRNRAP. DNA for the CDR3: TGTGCTAGTGGTTTGCAGAATGAGCAGTTCTTC. Its protein is CASGLQNEQFF.

The chain couples TRBV10-3 to TRBJ2-7; D perhaps matches TRBD2 (6 bases). The CDR3 has 17 amino acids. Trimming took off 5 bases at V and 0 bases at J, with 20 bases between the two ends. Germline V CDR1 and CDR2: ENHRY, SYGVKD. For the CDR3, the DNA is TGTGCCATCAGTTCAGGGAGGTCTAGCCCGAGCTCCTACGAGCAGTACTTC. This translates into CAISSGRSSPSSYEQYF.

This clone appeared a single time. V usage is TRBV9 and J usage is TRBJ1-4, with D hard to call. The length of the CDR3 is 14 residues. Germline lookup yields CDR1 SGDLS and CDR2 YYNGEE. With 3 bases removed from V and 0 bases from J, the gap between germline ends came to 6 bases. CDR3 DNA: TGTGCCAGCAGCGAGGTTACAACTAATGAAAAACTGTTTTTT. It is translated as CASSEVTTNEKLFF.

The V and J genes are TRBV18 and TRBJ2-7; D perhaps matches TRBD2 (7 bases). Germline loops: CDR1 KGHSH, CDR2 LQKENI. V shed 0 bases and J shed 3 bases, with 15 bases lying between them. The CDR3 has 16 residues. The CDR3 DNA reads as TGTGCCAGCTCACCACCGACTGGGGGGGCTAGCTACGAGCAGTACTTC. Its translation is CASSPPTGGASYEQYF.

V is TRBV5-1 and J is TRBJ2-1; TRBD2 agrees at 13 bases. This CDR3 is 16 amino acids long. V lost 4 bases and J lost 8; bases outside the gene matches: 9. Germline loops: CDR1 SGHRS, CDR2 YFSETQ. The CDR3 DNA sequence: TGCGCCAGCAGCACCTGGACTAGCGGGGGCGTCGATGAGCAGTTCTTC. Its translation: CASSTWTSGGVDEQFF.

This clone was picked up a small number of times. This sequence joins TRBV2 and TRBJ1-2, with a weak D call TRBD1 (5 bases). V was cut by 6 bases and J by 3 bases, with 14 bases left in between. This CDR3 has 14 amino acids. CDR1 is SNHLY and CDR2 is FYNNEI in the germline V gene. CDR3 protein: CASRVQDSYYGYTF. CDR3 bases: TGTGCCAGCAGGGTACAAGACAGCTACTATGGCTACACCTTC.

V is TRBV29-1 and J is TRBJ2-4, with D perhaps TRBD2 (6 bases). From germline, CDR1 is SQVTM and CDR2 ANQGSEA. V was pared by 4 bases and J by 6 bases, with 13 bases between. The CDR3 extends over 13 amino acids. The CDR3 spells CSVAAGRLNIQYF. The CDR3 DNA follows: TGCAGCGTTGCGGCAGGGAGGTTAAACATTCAGTACTTC.

J is TRBJ1-5 and V is TRBV19; tentatively, D is TRBD1 (6 bases). CDR1 is LNHDA and CDR2 is SQIVND in the germline V gene (reference sequence). With 10 bases removed from V and 8 bases from J, the gap between germline ends came to 27 bases. The CDR3 totals 16 residues. CDR3 amino acids: CATKYGGPQGEKPQHF. The CDR3 nucleotides are TGTGCCACTAAGTATGGGGGGCCACAGGGTGAGAAGCCCCAGCATTTT.

This sequence joins TRBV15 and TRBJ1-1; D remains unclear. Germline assignment: CDR1 LNHNV and CDR2 YYDKDF (reference sequence). CDR3 length equals 13 residues. Trimming stripped 0 bases from V and 0 bases from J, with 2 bases between. CDR3 region: CATSRDVNTEAFF. The DNA for the CDR3 is TGTGCCACCAGCAGAGACGTGAACACTGAAGCTTTCTTT.

The V and J genes are TRBV12-5 and TRBJ2-4; the match to TRBD1 covers 8 bases. V gave up 6 bases and J gave up 2 bases; unmatched junction bases: 12. Germline-derived CDR1 and CDR2 are LGHNT and FRNRAP. The CDR3 is made up of 17 amino acids. The CDR3 nucleotides read TGTGCTAGTGGACCCGGACAGGGACGGGGAACCAAAAACATTCAGTACTTC. Residues: CASGPGQGRGTKNIQYF.

The CDR3 region has the DNA TGTGCCAGCAGCTTAGTCGGGACAGGAAGCTACGAGCAGTACTTC. As protein: CASSLVGTGSYEQYF. This chain uses TRBV7-2 with TRBJ2-7; 8 bases line up with TRBD1. This CDR3 spans 15 amino acids. The junction had 5 bases not matched to a gene; V was cut back by 1 base and J by 3 bases. Germline loops: CDR1 SGHTA, CDR2 FQGNSA.

The rearrangement joins TRBV12-5 to TRBJ2-1, with D unresolved. The germline V gene has CDR1 LGHNT and CDR2 FRNRAP. The CDR3 extends over 12 amino acids. V was cut by 5 bases and J by 0 bases, with 2 bases left in between. The CDR3 protein is CASGPSYNEQFF. CDR3 nucleotides: TGTGCTAGTGGTCCCTCCTACAATGAGCAGTTCTTC.

The rearrangement uses TRBV4-2 and TRBJ2-4, with 9 bases aligning to TRBD2. The CDR3 is made up of 20 amino acids. The trim removed 1 base at V and 6 bases at J, leaving 19 bases unmatched. The germline gives CDR1 LGHNA, CDR2 YNFKEQ. In nucleotides, the CDR3 is TGTGCCAGCAGCCAAGGCGGTAGCGGGAGTACAGGTTACCCCTTAAACATTCAGTACTTC. This translates into CASSQGGSGSTGYPLNIQYF.

This chain connects TRBV7-9 to TRBJ1-2, with 7 bases fitting TRBD1. Germline CDR1 and CDR2: SEHNR and FQNEAQ (reference sequence). There are 15 residues in the CDR3. V lost 1 base, J lost 3 bases, and 5 bases stayed unmatched. CDR3 bases: TGTGCCAGCAGCTTAGGGGTCAGGGGGGACTATGGCTACACCTTC. This translates into CASSLGVRGDYGYTF.

The chain has TRBV11-2 and TRBJ1-3, with D tentatively TRBD1 (6 bases). The CDR3 is made up of 18 amino acids. Trimming pared 4 bases from V and 0 bases from J, leaving 19 bases between. Germline CDR1 reads SGHAT; CDR2 reads FQNNGV. In nucleotides, the CDR3 is TGTGCCAGCAGCTCGCCCAGGGGCTCGATCTCCTCTGGAAACACCATATATTTT. It translates to CASSSPRGSISSGNTIYF.

V and J are TRBV5-1 and TRBJ2-7; D possibly corresponds to TRBD1 (6 bases). The CDR3 covers 12 residues. Trimming left V 7 bases short and J 2 bases short, with 10 bases between. Per the germline V gene, CDR1 is SGHRS and CDR2 is YFSETQ. CDR3: CASGPGAYEQYF. The CDR3 nucleotides read TGCGCCAGCGGACCAGGGGCCTACGAGCAGTACTTC. Full variable domain (remainder filled in from reference TRBV5-1 and TRBJ2-7): KAGVTQTPRYLIKTRGQQVTLSCSPISGHRSVSWYQQTPGQGLQFLFEYFSETQRNKGNFPGRFSGRQFSNSRSEMNVSTLELGDSALYLCASGPGAYEQYFGPGTRLTVT.